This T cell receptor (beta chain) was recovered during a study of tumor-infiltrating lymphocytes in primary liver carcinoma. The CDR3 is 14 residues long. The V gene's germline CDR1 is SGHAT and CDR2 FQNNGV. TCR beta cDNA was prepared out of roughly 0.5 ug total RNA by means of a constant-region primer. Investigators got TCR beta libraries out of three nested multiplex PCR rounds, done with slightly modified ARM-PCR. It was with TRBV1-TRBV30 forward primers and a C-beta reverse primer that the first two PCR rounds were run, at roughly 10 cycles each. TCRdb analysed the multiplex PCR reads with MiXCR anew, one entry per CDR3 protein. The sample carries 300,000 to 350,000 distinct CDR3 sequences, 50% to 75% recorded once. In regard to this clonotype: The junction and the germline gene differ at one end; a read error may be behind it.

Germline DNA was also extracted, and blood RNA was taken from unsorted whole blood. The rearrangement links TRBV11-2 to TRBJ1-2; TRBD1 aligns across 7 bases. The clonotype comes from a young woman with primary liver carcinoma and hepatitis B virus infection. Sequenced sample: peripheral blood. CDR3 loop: CASNPAGGGYGYTF. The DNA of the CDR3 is TGTGCCAGCAACCCGGCAGGGGGTGGCTATGGCTACACCTTT.